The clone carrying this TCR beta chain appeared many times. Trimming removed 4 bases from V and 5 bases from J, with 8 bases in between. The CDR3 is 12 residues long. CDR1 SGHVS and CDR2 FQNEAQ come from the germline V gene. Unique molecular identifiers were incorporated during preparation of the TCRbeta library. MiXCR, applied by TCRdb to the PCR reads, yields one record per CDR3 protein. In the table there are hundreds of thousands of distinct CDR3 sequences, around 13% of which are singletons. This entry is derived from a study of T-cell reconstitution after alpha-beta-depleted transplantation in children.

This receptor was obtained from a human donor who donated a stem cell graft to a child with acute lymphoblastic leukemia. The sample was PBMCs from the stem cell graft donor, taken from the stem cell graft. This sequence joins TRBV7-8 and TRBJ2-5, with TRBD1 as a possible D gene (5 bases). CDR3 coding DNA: TGTGCCAGCAGCTCGCACAGGGAGACCCAGTACTTC. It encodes CASSSHRETQYF.